One sample yielded the 19 T cell receptor beta chains listed below, sequenced in a study of beta chain features in type 1 diabetes. Expressed TCRB transcripts were sequenced because the entire RNA isolate underwent reverse transcription. The table came from immunoSEQ multiplex PCR; TCRdb's copy has only in-frame clones and leaves some out. This sample carries 330,000 or so clones, around a fifth of them seen once, and the ten largest clones take about 0.044%. The sample comprised naive CD4+ T cells from blood. All receptors derive from a woman under 30 in good health.

J is TRBJ1-5 and V is TRBV7-6; perhaps TRBD1 as D (6 bases). The germline V gene has CDR1 SGHVS and CDR2 FNYEAQ. Between the trimmed V and J ends, which lost 5 bases and 2 bases, there was a span of 10 bases. This CDR3 spans 14 amino acids. CDR3 sequence (DNA): TGTGCCAGCAGCCCCAGGGGTGGCAATCAGCCCCAGCATTTT. Amino acids: CASSPRGGNQPQHF.

This clone was found a few times. CDR3 protein: CASRIERGEDTQYF. CDR3 bases: TGTGCCAGCAGGATTGAGCGGGGGGAGGATACGCAGTATTTT. This chain joins TRBV2 and TRBJ2-3; 9 bases are shared with TRBD2. Trimming took 6 bases from V and 6 from J; bases not matched to a gene: 7. Germline lookup yields CDR1 SNHLY and CDR2 FYNNEI. The CDR3 is made up of 14 amino acids.

This clone was seen a few times. The rearrangement uses TRBV10-2 and TRBJ2-3, with TRBD2 identical over 9 bases. V dropped 6 bases and J dropped 4; count of bases not matched to a gene: 11. The CDR3 totals 16 residues. Germline V gene lookup returns CDR1 WSHSY and CDR2 SAAADI. The CDR3 reads CASRVAGVLQSDTQYF. The CDR3 DNA reads TGCGCCAGCAGAGTAGCGGGAGTCCTACAGTCAGATACGCAGTATTTT.

This clone was recorded a few times. In nucleotides, the CDR3 is TGCGCCAGCAGCTCCACCGATACTAGCGGGAGGCCAGATACGCAGTATTTT. Translated: CASSSTDTSGRPDTQYF. V gene TRBV4-1 combines with J gene TRBJ2-3; 12 nucleotides match TRBD2. Losses at the gene ends were 5 bases for V and 4 bases for J; bases not matched to a gene: 10. The V gene's germline CDR1 is MGHRA and CDR2 YSYEKL. The CDR3 is 17 residues long.

The CDR3 DNA follows: TGCGCCAGCAGCCAACCTACAGGGGGTAGGGATACGCAGTATTTT. This translates into CASSQPTGGRDTQYF. The chain recombines TRBV4-1 with TRBJ2-3, with 8 nucleotides matching TRBD1. This CDR3 region has 15 residues. The germline V gene encodes CDR1 MGHRA and CDR2 YSYEKL. V was clipped by 2 bases and J by 6 bases; unmatched bases: 7.

This chain joins TRBV20-1 and TRBJ2-7; D not resolved. V lost 1 base, J lost 6 bases, and 7 bases lay in between. The V gene's germline CDR1 is DFQATT and CDR2 SNEGSKA (reference sequence). The CDR3 contains 11 residues. The CDR3 sequence is CSARGSSEQYF. The CDR3 nucleotides read TGCAGTGCTAGAGGGTCGAGCGAGCAGTACTTC.

This clone came up a few times. The CDR3: CAWTKSTSLEQYF. CDR3 nucleotides: TGTGCCTGGACAAAAAGCACGTCCCTCGAGCAGTACTTC. V gene TRBV30 combines with J gene TRBJ2-7, with D hard to call. This CDR3 region has 13 residues. Germline V gene data show CDR1 as GTSNPN and CDR2 as SVGIG (reference sequence). V lost 4 bases to trimming and J lost 6 bases, with 16 bases between them.

In DNA form, the CDR3 reads TGTGCCAGCAGCCGGTGGCAGGACAAAAACATTCAGTACTTC. As protein: CASSRWQDKNIQYF. This chain uses TRBV6-5 with TRBJ2-4; D unresolved. The CDR3 covers 14 residues. Germline CDR1 is MNHEY and CDR2 is SVGAGI. V shed 6 bases and J shed 3 bases, with 12 bases lying between them.

This clone was detected only a few times. The V gene is TRBV7-2, the J gene TRBJ2-1; possibly TRBD1 for D (7 bases). The CDR3 has 16 residues. Trimming shortened V by 7 bases and J by 0 bases, and 16 bases separated the two germline ends. The V gene's germline CDR1 is SGHTA and CDR2 FQGNSA. The chain's CDR3 is CASTSRGVDSYNEQFF. As DNA, the CDR3 is TGTGCCAGCACCTCCAGGGGGGTCGACTCCTACAATGAGCAGTTCTTC.

The CDR3 region has the DNA TGTGCCAGCAGCCCAGGGATCAATGAGCAGTTCTTC. This gives the protein CASSPGINEQFF. The chain joins TRBV9 to TRBJ2-1, with a possible D match to TRBD1 (5 bases). This CDR3 comprises 12 residues. V dropped 4 bases and J dropped 6 bases, with 8 bases sitting between them. Germline lookup yields CDR1 SGDLS and CDR2 YYNGEE.

This clone was observed a few times. The chain is built from TRBV9 and TRBJ2-1; no definite D call. Germline CDR1 is SGDLS and CDR2 is YYNGEE. The CDR3 has 8 amino acids. V lost 9 bases, J lost 12 bases, and 7 bases lay in between. CDR3 amino acids: CATGRQFF. Here the CDR3 DNA reads TGTGCCACAGGAAGGCAGTTCTTC.

This clone came up a few times. The chain combines TRBV30 with TRBJ2-6; D ambiguous. CDR3 length: 14 residues. Germline assignment: CDR1 GTSNPN and CDR2 SVGIG (reference sequence). The V end was cut by 5 bases, the J end by 0 bases, with 8 bases between. CDR3 sequence reads: CAWDAYSGANVLTF. The CDR3 DNA is TGTGCCTGGGATGCCTACTCTGGGGCCAACGTCCTGACTTTC.

The rearrangement uses TRBV9 and TRBJ2-5, with 7 bases matching TRBD1. The CDR3 has 15 residues. Germline trimming cut 4 bases from V and 4 bases from J; bases unmatched to any gene: 10. From germline, CDR1 is SGDLS and CDR2 YYNGEE. The chain's CDR3 is CASSIMTGFGETQYF. The CDR3 region has the DNA TGTGCCAGCAGCATAATGACAGGGTTCGGAGAGACCCAGTACTTC. Supplemented by reference TRBV9 and TRBJ2-5, the full variable domain reads DSGVTQTPKHLITATGQRVTLRCSPRSGDLSVYWYQQSLDQGLQFLIQYYNGEERAKGNILERFSAQQFPDLHSELNLSSLELGDSALYFCASSIMTGFGETQYFGPGTRLLVL.

The chain combines TRBV29-1 with TRBJ2-7; D is possibly TRBD1 (5 bases). V was clipped by 1 base and J by 3 bases, with 13 bases between them. The CDR3 loop spans 14 amino acids. Germline V CDR1 and CDR2: SQVTM, ANQGSEA. The CDR3 nucleotides are TGCAGCGTTGAAGTACAGACAGTGATCTACGAGCAGTACTTC. This sequence encodes CSVEVQTVIYEQYF.

The chain employs TRBV9 and TRBJ2-4, with no clear D. CDR1 is SGDLS and CDR2 is YYNGEE in the germline V gene. This CDR3 contains 14 residues. Trimming left V 3 bases short and J 5 bases short, with 12 bases between. CDR3 sequence (DNA): TGTGCCAGCAGCGCGGGTTCGAAGGAAAACATTCAGTACTTC. Residues: CASSAGSKENIQYF. The whole variable domain, remainder taken from reference TRBV9 and TRBJ2-4, is DSGVTQTPKHLITATGQRVTLRCSPRSGDLSVYWYQQSLDQGLQFLIQYYNGEERAKGNILERFSAQQFPDLHSELNLSSLELGDSALYFCASSAGSKENIQYFGAGTRLSVL.

Only one count was recorded for this clone. The chain is built from TRBV14 and TRBJ1-2, with D unclear. The CDR3 is 15 amino acids. V lost 1 base and J lost 4, with 13 bases in between. Germline loops: CDR1 SGHDN, CDR2 FVKESK. CDR3 sequence (DNA): TGTGCCAGCAGCCAAGGCTCTAGAGGATCCTATGGCTACACCTTC. Translation: CASSQGSRGSYGYTF.

This clone occurred a few times. The chain is built from TRBV15 and TRBJ1-2; tentatively, D is TRBD1 (5 bases). The CDR3 contains 14 residues. Germline assignment: CDR1 LNHNV and CDR2 YYDKDF (reference sequence). Trimming took 4 bases from V and 4 from J, leaving 13 bases between them. CDR3 amino acids: CATSTSAGAYGYTF. The CDR3 DNA is TGTGCCACCAGCACTTCGGCTGGGGCCTATGGCTACACCTTC.

This rearrangement joins TRBV18 to TRBJ2-7; D gene unclear. CDR1 and CDR2 from the germline V gene are KGHSH and LQKENI. This CDR3 is 16 amino acids long. With 2 bases removed from V and 0 bases from J, the gap between germline ends came to 14 bases. CDR3 in amino acids: CASSPSIALISYEQYF. The CDR3 region has the DNA TGTGCCAGCTCACCAAGCATTGCCCTGATCTCCTACGAGCAGTACTTC.

This chain uses TRBV2 with TRBJ2-3; 10 bases fit TRBD2. The germline gives CDR1 SNHLY, CDR2 FYNNEI. This CDR3 is built from 14 residues. J gave up 5 bases and V 7 bases, and 6 bases lay outside the gene matches. Here the CDR3 reads CASTGTSVKDTQYF. Written as DNA, the CDR3 is TGTGCCAGCACTGGGACTAGCGTGAAAGATACGCAGTATTTT.